This TCR beta chain originates from a study of regulatory T cells in long-lasting Graves disease. Indicated time point: newly diagnosed GD, antithyroid drugs for less than 3 months. PBMC-derived RNA was used for the TCR library. Researchers made TCR beta libraries by using iRepertoire HTBI primers and running Arm-PCR on CDR3 regions. Using its own MiXCR run on the multiplex PCR reads, TCRdb lists one record per CDR3 protein. The sample has under 800,000 distinct CDR3 sequences; around 17% are singletons. Germline values: CDR1 LNHDA, CDR2 SQIVND (reference sequence). This CDR3 is 14 amino acids long. The J segment lost 7 bases and the V segment lost 9 bases, leaving 9 bases of the junction unmatched. General study findings and limits: Rather than thyroid tissue, only peripheral blood underwent study.

As concerns this clonotype: Its matching antigen is unknown.

These records were also assigned to another study, of T cells in Graves' hyperthyroidism and ophthalmopathy.

This TCR was sampled from a woman in her twenties or thirties with Graves disease. The rearrangement uses TRBV19 and TRBJ2-1; 10 bases are shared with TRBD2. The sequences come from peripheral blood mononuclear cells (PBMCs), collected at new diagnosis, from a patient treated with antithyroid drugs. The CDR3 DNA is TGTGCCAGCGATATAGCGGGAGGTTCAAATGAGCAGTTCTTC. Its protein product is CASDIAGGSNEQFF. Drawing the rest from reference TRBV19 and TRBJ2-1, the complete variable domain is DGGITQSPKYLFRKEGQNVTLSCEQNLNHDAMYWYRQDPGQGLRLIYYSQIVNDFQKGDIAEGYSVSREKKESFPLTVTSAQKNPTAFYLCASDIAGGSNEQFFGPGTRLTVL.